These 8 T cell receptor beta chains were sequenced from one sample in a study of siplizumab effects on memory and regulatory T cells. Produced via immunoSEQ multiplex PCR; TCRdb's table is partial and in-frame only. The table has over 90,000 clones, 80% to 95% seen once; the top ten hold more than 0.95%. Sequencing used CD4+ T cells sorted from blood. The source is a human donor in good health.

The V call is TRBV7-2, the J call TRBJ2-1; D is unresolved. V was clipped by 5 bases and J by 0 bases, with 8 bases between them. CDR3 length equals 14 residues. Germline V gives CDR1 SGHTA, CDR2 FQGNSA. The CDR3 bases are TGTGCCAGCAGCCTAATTGACTCCTACAATGAGCAGTTCTTC. This encodes CASSLIDSYNEQFF.

This clone was detected only a few times. The V and J genes are TRBV29-1 and TRBJ1-1; D may be TRBD1 (5 bases). CDR3 length: 13 residues. V gave up 3 bases and J gave up 5 bases, with 13 bases separating them. CDR1 and CDR2 from the germline V gene are SQVTM and ANQGSEA. CDR3 coding DNA: TGCAGCGTTGAGGGGCCCCGAGGGACTGAAGCTTTCTTT. The encoded protein is CSVEGPRGTEAFF.

The chain carries TRBV5-6 and TRBJ2-7; D is perhaps TRBD1 (5 bases). The CDR3 totals 12 residues. The V gene lost 4 bases and the J gene lost 4 bases, with 9 bases spanning the gap. The germline gives CDR1 SGHDT, CDR2 YYEEEE. The CDR3 reads CASSGARYEQYF. The CDR3 DNA sequence: TGTGCCAGCAGCGGGGCAAGGTACGAGCAGTACTTC.

J is TRBJ2-5 and V is TRBV7-6; D not resolved. The CDR3 sequence is 15 residues long. Trimming took off 1 base at V and 5 bases at J, with 14 bases between the two ends. Germline values: CDR1 SGHVS, CDR2 FNYEAQ. CDR3 region: CASSLVGRSWETQYF. Here the CDR3 DNA reads TGTGCCAGCAGCTTAGTAGGCCGCTCATGGGAGACCCAGTACTTC.

The CDR3 reads CASMNGQGLEQYF. CDR3 nucleotides: TGTGCCAGCATGAACGGACAGGGCCTCGAGCAGTACTTC. The J gene is TRBJ2-7, the V gene TRBV2; 8 bases line up with TRBD1. The V segment lost 7 bases and the J segment 6 bases; nucleotides outside the gene matches: 8. The germline gives CDR1 SNHLY, CDR2 FYNNEI. This CDR3 spans 13 amino acids.

This chain connects TRBV5-1 to TRBJ2-2, with 7 bases identical to TRBD1. J gave up 7 bases and V 0 bases, and 3 bases lay outside the gene matches. This CDR3 is built from 14 residues. Germline CDR1 and CDR2: SGHRS and YFSETQ. DNA of the CDR3: TGCGCCAGCAGCTTGGAACAGGGGATCGGGGAGCTGTTTTTT. This translates into CASSLEQGIGELFF.

This clone was recorded only once. The chain has TRBV5-3 and TRBJ2-7, with 8 bases identical to TRBD2. TRBV5-3 is an ORF, with its function uncertain. J lost 8 bases, V lost 8 bases, and 24 bases had no gene match. The CDR3 extends over 17 amino acids. CDR3 sequence (DNA): TGTGCCAGGTGGAGGAGCGGGAGAATACGCATACGGGTCAAGCAGTACTTC. This encodes CARWRSGRIRIRVKQYF.

The chain employs TRBV28 and TRBJ1-1; D possibly corresponds to TRBD1 (5 bases). This CDR3 comprises 14 residues. Trimming shortened V by 6 bases and J by 0 bases, and 11 bases separated the two germline ends. Germline V gene lookup returns CDR1 MDHEN and CDR2 SYDVKM. CDR3 in amino acids: CASSSTGVNTEAFF. DNA of the CDR3: TGTGCCAGCAGCTCAACGGGGGTGAACACTGAAGCTTTCTTT.